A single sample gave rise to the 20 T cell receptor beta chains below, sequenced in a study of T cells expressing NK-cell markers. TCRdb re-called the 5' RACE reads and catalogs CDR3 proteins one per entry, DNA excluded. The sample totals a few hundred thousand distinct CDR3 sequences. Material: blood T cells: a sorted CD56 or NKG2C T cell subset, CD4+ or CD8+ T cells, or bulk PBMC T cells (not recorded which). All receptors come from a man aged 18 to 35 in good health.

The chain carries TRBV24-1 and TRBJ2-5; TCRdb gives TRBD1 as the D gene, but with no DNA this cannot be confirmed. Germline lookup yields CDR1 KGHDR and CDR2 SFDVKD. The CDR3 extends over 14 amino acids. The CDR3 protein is CATSEPGQKETQYF.

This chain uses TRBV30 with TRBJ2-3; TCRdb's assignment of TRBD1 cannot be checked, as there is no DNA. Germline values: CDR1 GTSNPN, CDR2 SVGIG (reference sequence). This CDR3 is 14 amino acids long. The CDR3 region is CAWSVGDRADTQYF. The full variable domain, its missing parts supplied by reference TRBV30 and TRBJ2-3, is SQTIHQWPATLVQPVGSPLSLECTVEGTSNPNLYWYRQAAGRGLQLLFYSVGIGQISSEVPQNLSASRPQDRQFILSSKKLLLSDSGFYLCAWSVGDRADTQYFGPGTRLTVL.

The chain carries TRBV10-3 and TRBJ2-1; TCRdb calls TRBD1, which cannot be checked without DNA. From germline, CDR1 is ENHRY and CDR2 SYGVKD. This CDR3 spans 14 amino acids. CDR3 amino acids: CAISQSDRAHEQFF.

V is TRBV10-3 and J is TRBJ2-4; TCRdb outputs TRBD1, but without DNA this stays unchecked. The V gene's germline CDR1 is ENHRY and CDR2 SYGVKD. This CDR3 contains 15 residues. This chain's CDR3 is CAIRAQGDAKNIQYF.

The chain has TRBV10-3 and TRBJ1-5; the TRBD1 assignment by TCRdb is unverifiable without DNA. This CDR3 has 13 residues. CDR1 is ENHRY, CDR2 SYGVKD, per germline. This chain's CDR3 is CASTGGSNQPQHF.

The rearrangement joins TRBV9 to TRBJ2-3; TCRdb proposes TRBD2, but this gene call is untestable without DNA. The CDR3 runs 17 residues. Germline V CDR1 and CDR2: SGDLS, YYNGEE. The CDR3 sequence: CASSVAPHSGGTDTQYF.

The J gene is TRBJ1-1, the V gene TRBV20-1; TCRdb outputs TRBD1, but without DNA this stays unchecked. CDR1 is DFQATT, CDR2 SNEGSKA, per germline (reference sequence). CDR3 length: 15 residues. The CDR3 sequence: CSARDAGTGYDEAFF.

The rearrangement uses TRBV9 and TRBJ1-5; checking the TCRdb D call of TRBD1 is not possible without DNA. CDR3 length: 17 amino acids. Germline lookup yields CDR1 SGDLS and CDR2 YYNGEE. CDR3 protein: CASSLGTGIYSNQPQHF.

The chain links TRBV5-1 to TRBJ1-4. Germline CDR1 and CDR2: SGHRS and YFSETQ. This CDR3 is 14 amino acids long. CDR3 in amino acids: CASSLGMGDEKLFF.

The CDR3 loop reads CASSVGTSGRVETQYF. The chain has TRBV9 and TRBJ2-5; TCRdb lists TRBD2, though no DNA is available to test this call. The germline V gene encodes CDR1 SGDLS and CDR2 YYNGEE. The CDR3 length is 16 residues.

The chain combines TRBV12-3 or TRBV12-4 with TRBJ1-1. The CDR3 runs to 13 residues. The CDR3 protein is CASSIGSNTEAFF.

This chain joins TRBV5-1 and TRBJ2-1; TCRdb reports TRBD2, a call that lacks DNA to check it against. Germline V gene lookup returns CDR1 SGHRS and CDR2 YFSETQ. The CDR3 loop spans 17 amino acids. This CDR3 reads CASSPNRRVAGYNEQFF.

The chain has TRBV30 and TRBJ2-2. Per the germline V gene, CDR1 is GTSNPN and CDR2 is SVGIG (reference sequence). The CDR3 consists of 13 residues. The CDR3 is CAWSVLLSGELFF. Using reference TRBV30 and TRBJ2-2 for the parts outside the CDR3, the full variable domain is SQTIHQWPATLVQPVGSPLSLECTVEGTSNPNLYWYRQAAGRGLQLLFYSVGIGQISSEVPQNLSASRPQDRQFILSSKKLLLSDSGFYLCAWSVLLSGELFFGEGSRLTVL.

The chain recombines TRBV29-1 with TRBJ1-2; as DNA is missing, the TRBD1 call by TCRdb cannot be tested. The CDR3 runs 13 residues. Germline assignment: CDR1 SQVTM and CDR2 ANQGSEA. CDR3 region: CSVGWTGDYGYTF. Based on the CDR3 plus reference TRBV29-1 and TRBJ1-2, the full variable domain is SAVISQKPSRDICQRGTSLTIQCQVDSQVTMMFWYRQQPGQSLTLIATANQGSEATYESGFVIDKFPISRPNLTFSTLTVSNMSPEDSSIYLCSVGWTGDYGYTFGSGTRLTVV.

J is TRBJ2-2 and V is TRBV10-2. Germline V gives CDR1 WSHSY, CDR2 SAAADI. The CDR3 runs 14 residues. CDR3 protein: CASSERLNTGELFF.

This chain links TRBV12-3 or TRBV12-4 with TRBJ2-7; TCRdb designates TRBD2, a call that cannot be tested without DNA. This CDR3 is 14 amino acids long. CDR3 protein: CASSFGTMGHEQYF.

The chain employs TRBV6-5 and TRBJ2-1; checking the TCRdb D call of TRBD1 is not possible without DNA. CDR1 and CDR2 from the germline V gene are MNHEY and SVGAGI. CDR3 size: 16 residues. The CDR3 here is CASSYSMGQGSNEQFF.

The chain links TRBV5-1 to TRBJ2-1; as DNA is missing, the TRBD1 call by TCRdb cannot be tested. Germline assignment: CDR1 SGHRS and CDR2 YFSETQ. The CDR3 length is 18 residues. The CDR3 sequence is CASNLYDSGTGPYNEQFF.

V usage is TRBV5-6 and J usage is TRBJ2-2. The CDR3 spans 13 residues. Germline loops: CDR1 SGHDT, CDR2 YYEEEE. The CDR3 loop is CASSLDGFGELFF.

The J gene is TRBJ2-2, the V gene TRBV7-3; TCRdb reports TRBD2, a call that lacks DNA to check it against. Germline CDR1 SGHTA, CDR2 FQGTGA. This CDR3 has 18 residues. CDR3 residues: CASSAKGTSGRNTGELFF.